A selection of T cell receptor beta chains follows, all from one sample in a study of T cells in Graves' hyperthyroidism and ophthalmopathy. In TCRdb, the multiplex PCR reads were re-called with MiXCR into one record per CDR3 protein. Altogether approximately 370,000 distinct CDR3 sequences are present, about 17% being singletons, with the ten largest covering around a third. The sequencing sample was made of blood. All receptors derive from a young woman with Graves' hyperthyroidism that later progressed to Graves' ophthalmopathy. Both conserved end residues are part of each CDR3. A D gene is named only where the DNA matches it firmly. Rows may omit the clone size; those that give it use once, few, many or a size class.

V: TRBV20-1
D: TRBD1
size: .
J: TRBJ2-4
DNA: TGCAGTGCTTGTCCGAGGGACAGGGGGTTGGACATTCAGTACTTC
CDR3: CSACPRDRGLDIQYF

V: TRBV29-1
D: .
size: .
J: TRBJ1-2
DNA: TGCAGCGTTGAAATTTTGATTGGCTATGGCTACACCTTC
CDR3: CSVEILIGYGYTF

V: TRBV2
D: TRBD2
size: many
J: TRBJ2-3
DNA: TGTGCCAGCAGTCTCATGGGACTATCCGCCACAGATACGCAGTATTTT
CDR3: CASSLMGLSATDTQYF

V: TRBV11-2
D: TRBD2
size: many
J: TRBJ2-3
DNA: TGTGCCAGCAGCTCCTTGACTAGCGGACGTTTCCATACTAGCACAGATACGCAGTATTTT
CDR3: CASSSLTSGRFHTSTDTQYF

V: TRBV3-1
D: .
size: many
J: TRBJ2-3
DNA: TGTGCCAGCAGCCAAGGAGGATCCAGCACAGATACGCAGTATTTT
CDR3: CASSQGGSSTDTQYF

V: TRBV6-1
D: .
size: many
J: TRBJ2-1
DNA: TGTGCCAGCGAGGGGGTTTTGAACAATGAGCAGTTCTTC
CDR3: CASEGVLNNEQFF

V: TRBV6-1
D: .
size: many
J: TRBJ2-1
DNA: TGTGCCAGCAGTTTAGTGGCGGGCACCTACAATGAGCAGTTCTTC
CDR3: CASSLVAGTYNEQFF

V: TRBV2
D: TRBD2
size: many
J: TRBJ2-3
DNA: TGTGCCAGTAATAGCGGGTCCTGGGGGGATACGCAGTATTTT
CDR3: CASNSGSWGDTQYF

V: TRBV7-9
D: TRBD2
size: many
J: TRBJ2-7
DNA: TGTGCCAGCAGCTTAGTTTTGGGGGCAGCAGCGGGAGTAGACGAGCAGTACTTC
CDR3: CASSLVLGAAAGVDEQYF

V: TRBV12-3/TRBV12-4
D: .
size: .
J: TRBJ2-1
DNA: TGTGCCAGCGGGTTAGCGGCAATCTACAATGAGCAGTTCTTC
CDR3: CASGLAAIYNEQFF

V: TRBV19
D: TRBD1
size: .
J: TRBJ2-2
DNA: TGTGCCACCACGAGACAGGGACACACCGGGGAGCTGTTTTTT
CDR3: CATTRQGHTGELFF

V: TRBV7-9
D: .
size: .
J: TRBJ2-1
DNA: TGTGCCAGCAGCCCCCGTTTGAGAGGGCCGGAAAATGAGCAGTTCTTC
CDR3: CASSPRLRGPENEQFF

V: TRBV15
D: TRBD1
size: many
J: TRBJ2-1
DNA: TGTGCCACCCATGCATCCGGGACAGGGATATACAATGAGCAGTTCTTC
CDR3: CATHASGTGIYNEQFF

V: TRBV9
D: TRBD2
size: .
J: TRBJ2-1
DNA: TGTGCCAGCAGCGTAGAGGGACTAGCTTACAATGAGCAGTTCTTC
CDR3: CASSVEGLAYNEQFF

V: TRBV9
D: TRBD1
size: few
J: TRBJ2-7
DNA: TGTGCCAGCAGCCATGGACAGGGGGGTTACGAGCAGTACTTC
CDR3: CASSHGQGGYEQYF

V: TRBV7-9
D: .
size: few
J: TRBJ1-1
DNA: TGTGCCAGCAGCTCTCCGGGGGGCGGGGGAGCTTTCTTT
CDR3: CASSSPGGGGAFF

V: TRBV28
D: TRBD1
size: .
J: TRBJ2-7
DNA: TGTGCCAGCAGTGTACGGGACAGGGGGACCTACGAGCAGTACTTC
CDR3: CASSVRDRGTYEQYF

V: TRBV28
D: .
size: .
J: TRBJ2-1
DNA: TGTGCCAGCAGTTTAGCGGGGCGATTCGATGAGCAGTTCTTC
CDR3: CASSLAGRFDEQFF

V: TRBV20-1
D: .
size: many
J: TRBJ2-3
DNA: TGCAGTGCTAGAGATTACGATACGCAGTATTTT
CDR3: CSARDYDTQYF

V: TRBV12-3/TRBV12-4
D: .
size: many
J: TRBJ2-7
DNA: TGTGCCAGCGGTGTACGGGGCCCTATTACCTACGAGCAGTACTTC
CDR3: CASGVRGPITYEQYF

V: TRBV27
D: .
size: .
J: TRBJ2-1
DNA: TGTGCCAGCAGTCTCCTAGGGGAAAGAAACGGGAATGAGCAGTTCTTC
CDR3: CASSLLGERNGNEQFF

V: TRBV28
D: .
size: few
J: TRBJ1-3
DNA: TGTGCCAGCAGTTTCAGGCCAGCTGGAAACACCATATATTTT
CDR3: CASSFRPAGNTIYF

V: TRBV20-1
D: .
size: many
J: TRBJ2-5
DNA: TGCAGTGCTCACAGGACAGTACAAGAGACCCAGTACTTC
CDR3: CSAHRTVQETQYF